The rows below give T cell receptor beta chains drawn from one sample of a study of T cells after yellow fever vaccination. One entry per CDR3 protein results from TCRdb running MiXCR on the 5' RACE reads. The repertoire holds just under 600,000 distinct CDR3 sequences, with approximately 13% as singletons. This specimen consisted of PBMCs, obtained on the day of the yellow fever booster vaccination. The receptor source for this set is a young man who received the YFV17D yellow fever vaccine. Each CDR3 is given with its conserved first and last residue. The D gene is left open where the match is weak. Size tells how often a clone was seen (once, few, many) or the class of an expanded clone, and some rows leave it out.

j_call cdr3_length clone_size d_call v_call cdr3_aa cdr3_nt
TRBJ1-4 15 NA TRBD1 TRBV4-3 CASSQHDRGQGKLFF TGCGCCAGCAGCCAACACGACAGGGGGCAGGGAAAACTGTTTTTT
TRBJ2-7 16 NA TRBD2 TRBV23-1 CASSHSRLAGDYEQYF TGCGCCAGCAGCCATTCACGGTTAGCGGGAGACTACGAGCAGTACTTC
TRBJ1-6 13 NA TRBD1 TRBV20-1 CSASDRANSPLHF TGCAGTGCATCCGACAGGGCCAATTCACCCCTCCACTTT
TRBJ2-5 16 few TRBD2 TRBV6-5 CASSYGAGDGLETQYF TGTGCCAGCAGTTACGGAGCGGGAGACGGGTTGGAGACCCAGTACTTC
TRBJ2-2 15 once TRBD1 TRBV15 CATGYGGQGTGELFF TGTGCCACCGGTTACGGGGGACAGGGAACCGGGGAGCTGTTTTTT
TRBJ2-1 18 NA NA TRBV3-1 CASSQDSITASSYNEQFF TGTGCCAGCAGCCAAGACTCCATAACAGCCAGCTCCTACAATGAGCAGTTCTTC
TRBJ2-3 13 few NA TRBV20-1 CSASPSLTDTQYF TGCAGTGCTAGTCCCTCGCTCACAGATACGCAGTATTTT
TRBJ2-1 16 few TRBD2 TRBV19 CASSARTSGSYNEQFF TGTGCCAGTAGTGCCCGGACTAGCGGCTCCTACAATGAGCAGTTCTTC
TRBJ1-1 15 NA NA TRBV5-4 CASSELRDANTEAFF TGTGCCAGCAGCGAACTCAGGGACGCAAACACTGAAGCTTTCTTT
TRBJ2-7 12 few NA TRBV10-3 CAISEYQDEQYF TGTGCCATCAGTGAGTATCAGGACGAGCAGTACTTC
TRBJ2-5 15 many NA TRBV5-1 CASSLSGGAQETQYF TGCGCCAGCAGCTTGAGCGGAGGCGCCCAAGAGACCCAGTACTTC